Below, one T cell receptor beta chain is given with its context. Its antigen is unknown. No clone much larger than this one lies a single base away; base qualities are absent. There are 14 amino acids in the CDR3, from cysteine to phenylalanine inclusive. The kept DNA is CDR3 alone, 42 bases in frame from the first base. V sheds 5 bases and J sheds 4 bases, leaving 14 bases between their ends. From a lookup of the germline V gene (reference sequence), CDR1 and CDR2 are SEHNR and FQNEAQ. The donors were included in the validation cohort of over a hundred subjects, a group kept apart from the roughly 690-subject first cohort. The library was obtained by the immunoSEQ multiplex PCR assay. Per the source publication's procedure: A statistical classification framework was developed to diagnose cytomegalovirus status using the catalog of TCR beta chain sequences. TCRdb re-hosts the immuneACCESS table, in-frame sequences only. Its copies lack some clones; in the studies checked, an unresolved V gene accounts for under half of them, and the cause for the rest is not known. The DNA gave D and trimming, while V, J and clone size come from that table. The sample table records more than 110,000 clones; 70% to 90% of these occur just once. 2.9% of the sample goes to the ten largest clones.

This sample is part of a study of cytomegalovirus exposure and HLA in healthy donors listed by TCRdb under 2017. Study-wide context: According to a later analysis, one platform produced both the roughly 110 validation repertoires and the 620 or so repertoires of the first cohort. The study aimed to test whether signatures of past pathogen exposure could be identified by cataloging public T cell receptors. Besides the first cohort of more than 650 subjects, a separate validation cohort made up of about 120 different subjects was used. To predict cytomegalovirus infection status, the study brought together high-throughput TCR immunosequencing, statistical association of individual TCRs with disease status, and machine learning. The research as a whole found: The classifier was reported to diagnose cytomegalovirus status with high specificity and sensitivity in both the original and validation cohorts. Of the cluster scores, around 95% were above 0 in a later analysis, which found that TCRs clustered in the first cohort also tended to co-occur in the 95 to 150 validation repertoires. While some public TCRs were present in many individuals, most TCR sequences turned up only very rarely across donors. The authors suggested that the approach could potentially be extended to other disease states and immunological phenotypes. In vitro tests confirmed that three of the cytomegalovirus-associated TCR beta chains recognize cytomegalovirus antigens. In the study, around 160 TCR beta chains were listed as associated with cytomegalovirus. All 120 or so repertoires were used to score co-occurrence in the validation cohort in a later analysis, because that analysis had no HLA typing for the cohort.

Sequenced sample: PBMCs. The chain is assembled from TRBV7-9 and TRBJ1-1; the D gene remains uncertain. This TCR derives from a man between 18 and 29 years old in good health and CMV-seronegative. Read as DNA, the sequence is TGTGCCAGCAGCACCCCTGTGTCAGGCACTGAAGCTTTCTTT. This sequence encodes CASSTPVSGTEAFF.